The 32 T cell receptor beta chains given below trace back to one sample, sequenced in a study of CD8 T cells in ankylosing spondylitis. Using its own MiXCR run on the 5' RACE reads, TCRdb lists one record per CDR3 protein. This repertoire shows hundreds of thousands of distinct CDR3 sequences, roughly 20% found once; its top ten account for about 8%. Sequencing used blood, either unsorted or a sorted T cell fraction (not recorded which). These receptors all come from a male donor with ankylosing spondylitis or in good health (not recorded which).

The rearrangement joins TRBV6-5 to TRBJ2-1; the match to TRBD2 covers 8 bases. Trimming removed 5 bases from V and 9 bases from J; junction bases left unmatched: 9. The germline V gene has CDR1 MNHEY and CDR2 SVGAGI. CDR3 length equals 14 residues. As DNA, the CDR3 is TGTGCCAGCAGTAACCGGGAGGGCCCTCTTGAGCAGTTCTTC. Protein: CASSNREGPLEQFF.

This clonotype was observed a few times. The chain carries TRBV12-3 or TRBV12-4 and TRBJ1-5, with D possibly being TRBD1 (5 bases). V was pared by 6 bases and J by 6 bases, with 12 bases between. The CDR3 is 13 residues long. The CDR3 loop reads CASRRWGGQPQHF. The DNA for the CDR3 is TGTGCCAGCAGACGTTGGGGGGGTCAGCCCCAGCATTTT.

This clonotype was counted a few times. The chain has TRBV12-3 or TRBV12-4 and TRBJ1-4; no clear D gene. This CDR3 region has 15 residues. Deletions cut 2 bases from V and 0 bases from J, with 7 bases between. The CDR3 DNA follows: TGTGCCAGCAGTTTATTCGTGTCAACTAATGAAAAACTGTTTTTT. Translated: CASSLFVSTNEKLFF.

DNA of the CDR3: TGTGCCAGCAGCTCCTTAGGAGATAATTCACCCCTCCACTTT. This codes for CASSSLGDNSPLHF. The V call is TRBV7-2, the J call TRBJ1-6; D is ambiguous. CDR3 size: 14 residues. Germline values: CDR1 SGHTA, CDR2 FQGNSA. Trimming took 4 bases from V and 5 from J, leaving 9 bases between them. Full variable domain (rest looked up from reference TRBV7-2 and TRBJ1-6): GAGVSQSPSNKVTEKGKDVELRCDPISGHTALYWYRQSLGQGLEFLIYFQGNSAPDKSGLPSDRFSAERTGGSVSTLTIQRTQQEDSAVYLCASSSLGDNSPLHFGNGTRLTVT.

The chain joins TRBV5-1 to TRBJ2-2, with D perhaps matching TRBD1 or TRBD2 (6 bases each). The CDR3 has 16 amino acids. V was pared by 0 bases and J by 0 bases, with 9 bases between. Per the germline V gene, CDR1 is SGHRS and CDR2 is YFSETQ. The CDR3 region has the DNA TGCGCCAGCAGCTTGGGCGGGACATCGAACACCGGGGAGCTGTTTTTT. Protein product: CASSLGGTSNTGELFF.

V and J are TRBV2 and TRBJ2-7, with D uncertain. V was clipped by 7 bases and J by 4 bases, with 8 bases between them. Germline V gene data show CDR1 as SNHLY and CDR2 as FYNNEI. The CDR3 is made up of 11 amino acids. CDR3 nucleotide sequence: TGTGCCAGCACAGCAGGATACGAGCAGTACGTC. Translated, it gives CASTAGYEQYV.

This sequence joins TRBV20-1 and TRBJ2-1; TRBD1 aligns across 7 bases. With 3 bases clipped from V and 7 bases from J, the junction kept 9 bases outside the gene matches. The CDR3 consists of 14 residues. Germline lookup yields CDR1 DFQATT and CDR2 SNEGSKA (reference sequence). In DNA form, the CDR3 reads TGCAGTGCTAGGACAGGGTTGGGACAAAATGAGCAGTTCTTC. Its translation is CSARTGLGQNEQFF.

Here the CDR3 DNA reads TGCGCCAGCAGTGACACACACTTCACCGGGGAGCTGTTTTTT. The encoded protein is CASSDTHFTGELFF. V usage is TRBV10-2 and J usage is TRBJ2-2; D gene uncertain. The germline gives CDR1 WSHSY, CDR2 SAAADI. This CDR3 comprises 14 residues. With 3 bases removed from V and 4 bases from J, the gap between germline ends came to 9 bases.

This clonotype was detected a few times. The gene calls are TRBV5-1 and TRBJ1-2; perhaps TRBD1 as D (6 bases). Germline CDR1 SGHRS, CDR2 YFSETQ. V was cut by 0 bases and J by 8 bases, with 20 bases left in between. The CDR3 is made up of 16 amino acids. This CDR3 is CASSLGYPGQTVGYTF. CDR3 nucleotide sequence: TGCGCCAGCAGCTTGGGGTACCCGGGACAAACGGTCGGCTACACCTTC. The full variable domain, its missing parts supplied by reference TRBV5-1 and TRBJ1-2, is KAGVTQTPRYLIKTRGQQVTLSCSPISGHRSVSWYQQTPGQGLQFLFEYFSETQRNKGNFPGRFSGRQFSNSRSEMNVSTLELGDSALYLCASSLGYPGQTVGYTFGSGTRLTVV.

In its sample, this clonotype was seen a few times. The chain links TRBV20-1 to TRBJ2-5, with 7 nucleotides matching TRBD1. V shed 3 bases, J shed 4 bases, and the junction held 2 bases outside the gene matches. This CDR3 has 12 residues. CDR1 and CDR2 from the germline V gene are DFQATT and SNEGSKA (reference sequence). CDR3 protein: CSARTGRETQYF. As DNA, the CDR3 is TGCAGTGCTAGGACAGGGAGAGAGACCCAGTACTTC.

The J gene is TRBJ2-1, the V gene TRBV6-2 or TRBV6-3; D not certain. V was cut by 0 bases and J by 14 bases, with 11 bases left in between. The CDR3 spans 12 residues. Germline-derived CDR1 and CDR2 are MNHEY and SVGEGT. The CDR3, as DNA: TGTGCCAGCAGTTACTCGAAGGATCTGAAGTTCTTC. The encoded protein is CASSYSKDLKFF.

This clonotype has more than one count but fewer than ten. The CDR3 DNA is TGCGCCAGCAGTAAAGGACCGAATTCGTACGAGCAGTACGTC. It specifies CASSKGPNSYEQYV. This chain connects TRBV5-1 to TRBJ2-7; D is uncertain. From germline, CDR1 is SGHRS and CDR2 YFSETQ. The CDR3 covers 14 residues. Between the trimmed V and J ends, which lost 5 bases and 4 bases, there was a span of 16 bases.

This clonotype was seen more than once but under ten times. V and J are TRBV28 and TRBJ2-1; TRBD2 matches 15 bases. Trimming at V came to 6 bases and at J to 5 bases, leaving 2 bases not matched to a gene. The germline V gene encodes CDR1 MDHEN and CDR2 SYDVKM. The CDR3 loop spans 15 amino acids. CDR3 sequence: CASRGTSGGHNEQFF. DNA for the CDR3: TGTGCCAGCAGGGGGACTAGCGGGGGGCACAATGAGCAGTTCTTC.

This clonotype was picked up a small number of times. J is TRBJ1-5 and V is TRBV29-1, with D uncertain. This CDR3 has 14 amino acids. V was cut by 7 bases and J by 0 bases, with 13 bases left in between. Looked up from germline, CDR1 is SQVTM and CDR2 is ANQGSEA. The CDR3 sequence is CSARGQNSNQPQHF. The CDR3 region has the DNA TGCAGCGCCCGGGGTCAGAATAGCAATCAGCCCCAGCATTTT. Looking up the rest from reference TRBV29-1 and TRBJ1-5 gives the full variable domain: SAVISQKPSRDICQRGTSLTIQCQVDSQVTMMFWYRQQPGQSLTLIATANQGSEATYESGFVIDKFPISRPNLTFSTLTVSNMSPEDSSIYLCSARGQNSNQPQHFGDGTRLSIL.

This clonotype was observed a single time. The chain recombines TRBV7-6 with TRBJ2-3; D might be TRBD1 (6 bases). V lost 1 base and J 3 bases, leaving 14 bases between the germline ends. Per the germline V gene, CDR1 is SGHVS and CDR2 is FNYEAQ. The CDR3 sequence is 16 residues long. Here the CDR3 DNA reads TGTGCCAGCAGCTTAGGGGGCGGCCAGGGGACAGATACGCAGTATTTT. Protein: CASSLGGGQGTDTQYF.

In its sample, this clonotype was seen a few times. The gene calls are TRBV3-1 and TRBJ2-3, with D possibly TRBD1 on 6 matching bases. CDR1 is LGHDT, CDR2 YNNKEL, per germline (reference sequence). This CDR3 region has 14 residues. Trimming took off 6 bases at V and 2 bases at J, with 12 bases between the two ends. The CDR3 sequence: CASRGGPTTDTQYF. The CDR3 DNA reads TGTGCCAGCAGAGGGGGACCAACCACAGATACGCAGTATTTT.

This clonotype was found a few times. This chain connects TRBV7-8 to TRBJ2-7; D is possibly TRBD2 (5 bases). The CDR3 is made up of 14 amino acids. Germline CDR1 reads SGHVS; CDR2 reads FQNEAQ. Deletions cut 1 base from V and 2 bases from J, with 9 bases between. CDR3 region: CASSLGGLTYEQYV. CDR3 DNA sequence: TGTGCCAGCAGCTTAGGTGGACTGACCTACGAGCAGTACGTC.

The CDR3: CATQYGTGNTGELFF. In DNA, the CDR3 is TGCGCCACCCAATACGGGACAGGGAACACCGGGGAGCTGTTTTTT. This chain uses TRBV5-1 with TRBJ2-2, with 8 bases identical to TRBD1. Germline lookup yields CDR1 SGHRS and CDR2 YFSETQ. V was clipped by 9 bases and J by 1 base; unmatched bases: 8. The CDR3 contains 15 residues.

This clonotype was picked up a small number of times. V gene TRBV6-5 combines with J gene TRBJ2-3, with D possibly being TRBD1 (6 bases). This CDR3 region has 15 residues. V was clipped by 3 bases and J by 0 bases, with 10 bases between them. The germline V gene encodes CDR1 MNHEY and CDR2 SVGAGI. This CDR3 is CASSYTGMSTDTQYF. CDR3 DNA: TGTGCCAGCAGTTATACAGGGATGAGCACAGATACGCAGTATTTT.

This chain joins TRBV27 and TRBJ2-7; the D gene is possibly TRBD1 (5 bases). CDR1 and CDR2 (germline): MNHEY, SMNVEV (reference sequence). The CDR3 is 15 amino acids. V was cut by 5 bases and J by 0 bases, with 14 bases left in between. The CDR3 loop is CASSLNIDSSYEQYV. The CDR3 region has the DNA TGTGCCAGCAGTCTTAATATTGACAGCTCCTACGAGCAGTACGTC.

The V call is TRBV12-3 or TRBV12-4, the J call TRBJ2-1; D may be TRBD2 (6 bases). CDR3 size: 17 residues. V lost 1 base, J lost 5 bases, and 18 bases lay in between. CDR3 region: CASSLGQTMGLDNEQFF. Here the CDR3 DNA reads TGTGCCAGCAGTTTAGGACAGACAATGGGACTGGACAATGAGCAGTTCTTC.

V and J are TRBV2 and TRBJ2-1, with a possible D match to TRBD2 (6 bases). The CDR3 is 14 amino acids. Per germline, CDR1 SNHLY and CDR2 FYNNEI. V was trimmed by 2 bases and J by 7 bases, leaving 12 bases between them. The CDR3 loop reads CASSEFAGMNEQFF. Here the CDR3 DNA reads TGTGCCAGCAGTGAATTCGCGGGAATGAATGAGCAGTTCTTC.

This clonotype appeared a few times. The chain joins TRBV4-1 to TRBJ2-5, with D hard to call. Trimming took 3 bases from V and 8 from J, leaving 7 bases between them. Per germline, CDR1 MGHRA and CDR2 YSYEKL. The CDR3 totals 11 residues. CDR3 sequence reads: CASSHRGTQYF. Here the CDR3 DNA reads TGCGCCAGCAGCCATCGCGGCACCCAGTACTTC.

On this clonotype: A much larger clonotype is one base distant, so this may be a read error. V usage is TRBV6-1 and J usage is TRBJ1-5, with D unresolved. Germline values: CDR1 MNHNS, CDR2 SASEGT. The length of the CDR3 is 13 residues. The CDR3 loop is CASSRHRNRPQHF. In DNA form, the CDR3 reads TGTGCCAGCAGCCGACACAGAAATCGGCCCCAGCATTTT.

This clonotype turned up a few times. The chain joins TRBV28 to TRBJ2-1; 7 bases map to TRBD2. Looked up from germline, CDR1 is MDHEN and CDR2 is SYDVKM. The V gene end was trimmed by 5 bases and the J gene end by 14 bases; junction bases not matched to a gene: 12. The CDR3 extends over 13 amino acids. This chain's CDR3 is CASSQGLVFTKFF. CDR3 nucleotide sequence: TGTGCCAGCAGTCAAGGACTAGTCTTCACGAAGTTCTTC.

The chain combines TRBV5-1 with TRBJ2-2, with TRBD2 as a possible D gene (6 bases). V lost 4 bases to trimming and J lost 1 base, with 11 bases between them. In germline, CDR1 is SGHRS, CDR2 YFSETQ. CDR3 size: 15 residues. The CDR3 is CASSTDGGNTGELFF. The CDR3 DNA reads as TGCGCCAGCAGCACGGACGGGGGGAACACCGGGGAGCTGTTTTTT.

This clonotype was picked up many times. The chain carries TRBV20-1 and TRBJ2-1; no firm D call. Per the germline V gene, CDR1 is DFQATT and CDR2 is SNEGSKA (reference sequence). This CDR3 is 13 amino acids long. The V gene lost 0 bases and the J gene lost 4 bases, with 7 bases spanning the gap. The CDR3 loop is CSARDLKYNEQFF. DNA of the CDR3: TGCAGTGCTAGAGATCTGAAATACAATGAGCAGTTCTTC.

The V call is TRBV30, the J call TRBJ1-2; D is undetermined. The V end was cut by 1 base, the J end by 5 bases, with 17 bases between. The V gene's germline CDR1 is GTSNPN and CDR2 SVGIG (reference sequence). The CDR3 runs to 15 residues. CDR3 in DNA: TGTGCCTGGAGTGGATCAAGGACGGGAGATTATGGCTACACCTTC. This sequence encodes CAWSGSRTGDYGYTF.

This clonotype has a handful of counts. V gene TRBV19 combines with J gene TRBJ1-4, with a possible D match to TRBD1 (5 bases). The CDR3 runs 12 residues. Between the trimmed V and J ends, which lost 6 bases and 7 bases, there was a span of 9 bases. CDR1 is LNHDA, CDR2 SQIVND, per germline (reference sequence). The CDR3 sequence: CASRRGAEKLFF. CDR3 nucleotide sequence: TGTGCCAGTAGAAGAGGGGCTGAAAAACTGTTTTTT.

V is TRBV30 and J is TRBJ2-1, with D hard to call. The CDR3 extends over 11 amino acids. Trimming shortened V by 4 bases and J by 8 bases, and 9 bases separated the two germline ends. Germline values: CDR1 GTSNPN, CDR2 SVGIG (reference sequence). The CDR3 protein is CAWKTEYEQFF. CDR3 in DNA: TGTGCCTGGAAGACGGAGTATGAGCAGTTCTTC.

In its sample, this clonotype was seen a few times. The rearrangement uses TRBV5-5 and TRBJ2-1; tentatively, D is TRBD1 (5 bases). The CDR3 covers 14 residues. The V and J ends lost 3 bases and 4 bases respectively, with 11 bases between them. The germline V gene has CDR1 SGHKS and CDR2 YYEKEE (reference sequence). The CDR3 loop is CASSSSRVYNEQFF. In nucleotides, the CDR3 is TGTGCCAGCAGCTCGAGCAGGGTTTACAATGAGCAGTTCTTC.

The chain uses TRBV28 and TRBJ2-2, with 13 bases fitting TRBD2. V was clipped by 5 bases and J by 9 bases; unmatched bases: 12. This CDR3 spans 17 amino acids. Looked up from germline, CDR1 is MDHEN and CDR2 is SYDVKM. The CDR3 bases are TGTGCCAGCAGTCTCTCAGGCACTAGCGGGAGGGCCCGGGAGCTGTTTTTT. This translates into CASSLSGTSGRARELFF.